This TCR beta chain stems from a study of blood T cell repertoires in COVID-19. Study members were between roughly 18 and 100 years old and lived in approximately 25 US regions. Cohorts were determined from participant-reported clinical history. Unmatched junction bases numbered 7, after V lost 4 bases and J lost 7 bases. Germline assignment: CDR1 LNHDA and CDR2 SQIVND (reference sequence). This CDR3 region has 13 residues. Repertoires were generated with immunoSEQ multiplex PCR, while TCRdb's copy carries only in-frame clones and drops some. The table shows 430,000 or so clones, with more than 70% occurring only once. This clone appeared once.

This chain uses TRBV19 with TRBJ2-7; 7 nucleotides agree with TRBD1. This receptor was identified in a woman younger than 30 who had been exposed to COVID-19. Material: PBMCs or T cells enriched from blood (not recorded which). Here the CDR3 DNA reads TGTGCCAGTAGTAACAGGGGCTCCGGGGAGCAGTACTTC. This sequence encodes CASSNRGSGEQYF.